This T cell receptor (beta chain) comes out of a study of T cells in Graves' hyperthyroidism and ophthalmopathy. Study findings and constraints: A model using 13 V-J features told ophthalmopathy apart from stable hyperthyroidism. Most thyroid-expanded clonotypes above 0.001 were also found in blood.

Researchers defined stable Graves' hyperthyroidism as no ophthalmopathy progression within 18 months. Patients aged 18 to 65 had newly diagnosed hyperthyroidism that had lasted under 2 months. Trimming stripped 4 bases from V and 2 bases from J, with 16 bases between. This CDR3 spans 17 amino acids. CDR1 and CDR2 (germline): SGHRS, YFSETQ. TCR beta CDR3 sequences were amplified from RNA transcripts. Using the HTBI primer set, a first-round RT-PCR was run on the TCR CDR3. Using its own MiXCR run on the multiplex PCR reads, TCRdb lists one record per CDR3 protein. The top ten clones hold around a quarter of a sample with approximately 480,000 distinct CDR3 sequences, about a fifth of them seen once. This clonotype was picked up many times. Its antigen is as yet unknown.

The chain uses TRBV5-1 and TRBJ2-6; TRBD1 might be the D (6 bases). Source material: blood. This clonotype was sampled from a man aged 18 to 29 with Graves' hyperthyroidism. The CDR3 spells CASSLATGLAGANVLTF. CDR3 bases: TGCGCCAGCAGCCTAGCAACAGGGTTGGCTGGGGCCAACGTCCTGACTTTC. Full variable domain (outside the CDR3, taken from reference TRBV5-1 and TRBJ2-6): KAGVTQTPRYLIKTRGQQVTLSCSPISGHRSVSWYQQTPGQGLQFLFEYFSETQRNKGNFPGRFSGRQFSNSRSEMNVSTLELGDSALYLCASSLATGLAGANVLTFGAGSRLTVL.